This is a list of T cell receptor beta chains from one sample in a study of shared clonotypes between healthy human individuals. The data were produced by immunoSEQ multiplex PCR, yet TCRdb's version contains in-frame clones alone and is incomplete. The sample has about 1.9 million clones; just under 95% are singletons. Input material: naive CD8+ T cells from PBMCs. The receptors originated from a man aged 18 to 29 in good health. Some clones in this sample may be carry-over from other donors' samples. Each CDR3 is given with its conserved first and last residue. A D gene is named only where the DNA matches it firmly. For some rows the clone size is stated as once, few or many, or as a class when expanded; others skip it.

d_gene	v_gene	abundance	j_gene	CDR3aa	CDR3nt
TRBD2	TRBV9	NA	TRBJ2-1	CASSATSGRDSEQFF	TGTGCCAGCAGCGCCACTAGCGGGAGAGATAGTGAGCAGTTCTTC
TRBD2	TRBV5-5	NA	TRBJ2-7	CASSLLGRAGVGEQYF	TGTGCCAGCAGCTTACTCGGCAGGGCGGGAGTCGGCGAGCAGTACTTC
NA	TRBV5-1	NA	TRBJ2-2	CASSVTGSSTPFTGELFF	TGCGCCAGCAGCGTCACAGGATCATCCACCCCTTTCACCGGGGAGCTGTTTTTT
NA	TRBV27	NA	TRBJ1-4	CASSQSPTATNEKLFF	TGTGCCAGCAGTCAAAGCCCGACAGCAACTAATGAAAAACTGTTTTTT
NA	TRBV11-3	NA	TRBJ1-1	CASSLRGEGTEAFF	TGTGCCAGCAGCTTAAGGGGTGAAGGCACTGAAGCTTTCTTT
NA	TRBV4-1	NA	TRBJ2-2	CASSYGSTGELFF	TGCGCCAGCAGCTACGGATCCACCGGGGAGCTGTTTTTT
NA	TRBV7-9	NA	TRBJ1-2	CASSIPGTLGGYTF	TGTGCCAGCAGCATCCCGGGGACCCTGGGGGGCTACACCTTC
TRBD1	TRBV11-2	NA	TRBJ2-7	CASSLAGQTGTYEQYF	TGTGCCAGCAGCTTAGCCGGTCAGACAGGGACCTACGAGCAGTACTTC
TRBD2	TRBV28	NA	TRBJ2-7	CASSFPASGSSGYEQYF	TGTGCCAGCAGTTTCCCGGCTAGCGGGAGTTCTGGGTACGAGCAGTACTTC
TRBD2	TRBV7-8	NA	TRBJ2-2	CASSLDGGLAGGAGELFF	TGTGCCAGCAGCTTAGATGGGGGGCTAGCGGGAGGAGCCGGGGAGCTGTTTTTT
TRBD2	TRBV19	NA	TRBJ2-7	CASSISRTGGYEQYF	TGTGCCAGTAGTATAAGCCGGACGGGGGGCTACGAGCAGTACTTC
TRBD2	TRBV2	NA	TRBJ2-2	CASSEDFMRESNTGELFF	TGTGCCAGCAGTGAGGATTTTATGCGGGAGTCGAACACCGGGGAGCTGTTTTTT
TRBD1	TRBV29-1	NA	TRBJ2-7	CSVEGSPGQGAYEQYF	TGCAGCGTTGAAGGTAGTCCGGGACAGGGGGCTTACGAGCAGTACTTC
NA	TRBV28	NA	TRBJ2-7	CASETGLEQYF	TGTGCCAGCGAAACGGGACTCGAGCAGTACTTC
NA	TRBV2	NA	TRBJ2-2	CASRVSPGELFF	TGTGCCAGCAGGGTTTCGCCCGGGGAGCTGTTTTTT
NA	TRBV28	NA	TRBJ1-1	CASSLLFRDISTAFF	TGTGCCAGCAGTTTACTGTTTCGGGACATTTCAACTGCTTTCTTT
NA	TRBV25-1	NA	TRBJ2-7	CASSAIEQYF	TGTGCCAGCAGTGCTATCGAGCAGTACTTC
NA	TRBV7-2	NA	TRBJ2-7	CASSLHGQTYEQYF	TGTGCCAGCAGCTTACACGGACAGACCTACGAGCAGTACTTC
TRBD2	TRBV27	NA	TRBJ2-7	CASSIAGRESYEQYF	TGTGCCAGCAGTATCGCCGGGCGGGAGAGCTACGAGCAGTACTTC
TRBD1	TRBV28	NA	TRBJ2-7	CASSRYRDSSSYEQYF	TGTGCCAGCAGCCGATATCGGGACAGTAGCTCCTACGAGCAGTACTTC
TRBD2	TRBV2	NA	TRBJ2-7	CASSDEAGGSYEQYF	TGTGCCAGCAGTGATGAGGCGGGAGGCTCCTACGAGCAGTACTTC
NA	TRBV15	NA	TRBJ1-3	CATSERVGGFSGNTIYF	TGTGCCACCAGTGAAAGGGTTGGGGGCTTCTCTGGAAACACCATATATTTT
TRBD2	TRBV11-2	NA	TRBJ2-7	CASSLTSGTSYEQYF	TGTGCCAGCAGCTTGACTAGCGGGACCTCCTACGAGCAGTACTTC
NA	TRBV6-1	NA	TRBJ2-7	CASSEFDRGYEQYF	TGTGCCAGCAGTGAATTCGACCGAGGGTACGAGCAGTACTTC
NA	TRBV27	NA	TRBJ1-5	CASSLRSGNQPQHF	TGTGCCAGCAGTTTAAGGAGCGGGAATCAGCCCCAGCATTTT
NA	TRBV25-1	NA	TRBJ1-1	CASSDWGRTTTEAFF	TGTGCCAGCAGTGATTGGGGACGGACCACCACTGAAGCTTTCTTT
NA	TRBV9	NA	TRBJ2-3	CASSQGLSDTQYF	TGTGCCAGCAGCCAGGGACTTTCAGATACGCAGTATTTT
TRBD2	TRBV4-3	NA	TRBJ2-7	CASSQGLAGTGGEQYF	TGCGCCAGCAGCCAAGGACTAGCGGGTACAGGGGGAGAGCAGTACTTC
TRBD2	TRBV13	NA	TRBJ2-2	CASSPGTKVEFGELFF	TGTGCCAGCAGCCCCGGGACTAAGGTTGAGTTCGGGGAGCTGTTTTTT
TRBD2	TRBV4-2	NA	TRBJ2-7	CASSQPSGGYEQYF	TGTGCCAGCAGCCAGCCTAGCGGGGGCTACGAGCAGTACTTC
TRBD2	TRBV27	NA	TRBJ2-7	CASSPRTSGSAEQYF	TGTGCCAGCAGTCCCCGGACTAGCGGGAGTGCAGAGCAGTACTTC
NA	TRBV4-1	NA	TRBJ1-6	CASSQGYSNSPLHF	TGCGCCAGCAGCCAAGGCTACTCGAATTCACCCCTCCACTTT
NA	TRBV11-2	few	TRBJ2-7	CASSWAELGYEQYF	TGTGCCAGCAGCTGGGCGGAGTTGGGCTACGAGCAGTACTTC
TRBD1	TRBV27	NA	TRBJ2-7	CASSARDRGFEQYF	TGTGCCAGCAGCGCCCGGGACAGGGGATTCGAGCAGTACTTC
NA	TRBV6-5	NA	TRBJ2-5	CASSYSLRGGQETQYF	TGTGCCAGCAGTTACTCGTTAAGGGGTGGCCAAGAGACCCAGTACTTC
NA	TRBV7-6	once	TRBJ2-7	CASSLTGAALHYSYEQYF	TGTGCCAGCAGCTTGACAGGCGCAGCTCTCCACTATTCCTACGAGCAGTACTTC
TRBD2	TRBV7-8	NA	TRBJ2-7	CASSPGTSGYEQYF	TGTGCCAGCAGCCCCGGGACTAGCGGATACGAGCAGTACTTC
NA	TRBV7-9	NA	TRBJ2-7	CASSLAGWGEQYF	TGTGCCAGCAGCTTAGCCGGTTGGGGGGAGCAGTACTTC
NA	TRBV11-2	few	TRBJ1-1	CASSLGAGVYDTEAFF	TGTGCCAGCAGCTTAGGGGCAGGGGTTTACGACACTGAAGCTTTCTTT
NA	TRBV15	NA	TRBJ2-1	CATSRDRQIGPNEQFF	TGTGCCACCAGCAGAGATAGACAGATCGGGCCCAATGAGCAGTTCTTC
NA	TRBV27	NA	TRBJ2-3	CASSLGPSSTDTQYF	TGTGCCAGCAGTTTAGGCCCGAGTAGCACAGATACGCAGTATTTT
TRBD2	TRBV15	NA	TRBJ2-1	CATRTSGGPYNEQFF	TGTGCCACCAGGACTAGCGGAGGCCCGTACAATGAGCAGTTCTTC
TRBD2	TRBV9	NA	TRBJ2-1	CASSVSKRENHNEQFF	TGTGCCAGCAGCGTATCTAAGCGGGAAAACCACAATGAGCAGTTCTTC
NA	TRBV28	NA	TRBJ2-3	CASSSLGRGDTQYF	TGTGCCAGCAGTTCCCTGGGGAGGGGGGATACGCAGTATTTT
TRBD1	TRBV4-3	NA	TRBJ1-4	CASSPGTATNEKLFF	TGCGCCAGCAGCCCGGGGACAGCAACTAATGAAAAACTGTTTTTT
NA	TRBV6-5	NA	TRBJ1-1	CASSSNPSSNTEAFF	TGTGCCAGCAGTTCCAATCCTTCGTCGAACACTGAAGCTTTCTTT
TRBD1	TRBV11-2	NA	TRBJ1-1	CASSQDRGRSDFGTEAFF	TGTGCCAGCAGCCAAGACAGGGGGCGTTCAGATTTTGGCACTGAAGCTTTCTTT
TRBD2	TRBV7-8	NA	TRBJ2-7	CASSLARGGLNEQYF	TGTGCCAGCAGCTTAGCTCGGGGAGGGCTCAACGAGCAGTACTTC
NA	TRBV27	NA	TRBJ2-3	CASSWLRELWVDTQYF	TGTGCCAGCAGTTGGCTGAGAGAGCTTTGGGTGGATACGCAGTATTTT
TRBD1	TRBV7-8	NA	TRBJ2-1	CASSRYRGQEAYNEQFF	TGTGCCAGCAGCCGCTATCGAGGACAGGAGGCCTACAATGAGCAGTTCTTC
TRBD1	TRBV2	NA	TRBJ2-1	CASRPPRGRPRDEQFF	TGTGCCAGCAGACCCCCCAGGGGGCGGCCCCGCGATGAGCAGTTCTTC
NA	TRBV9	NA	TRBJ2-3	CASSVGAGPTDTQYF	TGTGCCAGCAGCGTTGGAGCGGGTCCTACAGATACGCAGTATTTT
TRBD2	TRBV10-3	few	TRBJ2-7	CAISTLDSGNYEQYF	TGTGCCATCAGCACCCTGGATAGCGGGAACTACGAGCAGTACTTC
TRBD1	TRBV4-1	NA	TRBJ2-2	CASSQDLNRGTGELFF	TGCGCCAGCAGCCAAGATCTCAACAGGGGTACCGGGGAGCTGTTTTTT
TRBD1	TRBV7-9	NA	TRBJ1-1	CASSPGTGVNTEAFF	TGTGCCAGCAGCCCCGGGACAGGGGTTAACACTGAAGCTTTCTTT
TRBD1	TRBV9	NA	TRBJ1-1	CASSYRDSNTEAFF	TGTGCCAGCAGCTACCGGGACAGTAACACTGAAGCTTTCTTT
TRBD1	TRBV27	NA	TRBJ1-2	CASSTLGQPLDGYTF	TGTGCCAGCAGTACCCTGGGACAGCCTTTAGATGGCTACACCTTC
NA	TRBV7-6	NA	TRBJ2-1	CASSLTGLYNEQFF	TGTGCCAGCAGCTTAACGGGCCTATACAATGAGCAGTTCTTC
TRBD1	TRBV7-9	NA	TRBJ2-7	CASSHRDRGNEQYF	TGTGCCAGCAGCCACCGGGACAGGGGAAACGAGCAGTACTTC